The present TCR beta chain was sequenced within a study of T cell repertoires in cytomegalovirus infection. Whole-study results and caveats: Individuals carrying CMV plus the relevant HLA were identified by cumulative frequency of public TCR beta families.

This CDR3 is built from 14 residues. CDR1 and CDR2 from the germline V gene are SGHTA and FQGNSA. J lost 4 bases, V lost 1 base, and 2 bases had no gene match. TCRdb re-called the reads with MiXCR, one entry per CDR3 protein. The sample holds about 310,000 distinct CDR3 sequences, roughly a sixth seen once. This clonotype has at least ten counts. Its matching antigen is unknown. Sequencing was done on a sample of PBMCs. This rearrangement joins TRBV7-2 to TRBJ2-3; 7 bases map to TRBD1. The receptor comes from a human donor in good health (CMV status not recorded). Some clones in this sample may be carry-over from other donors' samples. CDR3 amino acids: CASSLDQGADTQYF. The CDR3 bases are TGTGCCAGCAGCTTAGATCAGGGGGCAGATACGCAGTATTTT.